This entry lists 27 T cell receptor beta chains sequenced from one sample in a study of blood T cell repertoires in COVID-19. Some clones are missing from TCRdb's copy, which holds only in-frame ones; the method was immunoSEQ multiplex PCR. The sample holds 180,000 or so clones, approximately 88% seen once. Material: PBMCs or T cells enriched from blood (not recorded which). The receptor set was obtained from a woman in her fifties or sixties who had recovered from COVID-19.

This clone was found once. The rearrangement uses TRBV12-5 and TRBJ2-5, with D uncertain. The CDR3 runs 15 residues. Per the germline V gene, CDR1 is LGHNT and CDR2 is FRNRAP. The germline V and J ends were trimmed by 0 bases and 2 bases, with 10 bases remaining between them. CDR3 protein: CASGLVPRRQETQYF. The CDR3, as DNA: TGTGCTAGTGGTTTGGTACCTCGCAGACAAGAGACCCAGTACTTC.

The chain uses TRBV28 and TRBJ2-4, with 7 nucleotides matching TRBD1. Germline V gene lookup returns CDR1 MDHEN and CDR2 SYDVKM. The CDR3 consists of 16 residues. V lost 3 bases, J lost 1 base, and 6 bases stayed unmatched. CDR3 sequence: CASSFRGGRAKNIQYF. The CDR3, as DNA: TGTGCCAGCAGTTTCAGAGGGGGCAGGGCCAAAAACATTCAGTACTTC.

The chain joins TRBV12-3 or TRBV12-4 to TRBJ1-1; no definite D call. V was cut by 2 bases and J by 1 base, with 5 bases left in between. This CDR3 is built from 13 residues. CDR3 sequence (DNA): TGTGCCAGCAGTTTAAACAAGAACACTGAAGCTTTCTTT. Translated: CASSLNKNTEAFF.

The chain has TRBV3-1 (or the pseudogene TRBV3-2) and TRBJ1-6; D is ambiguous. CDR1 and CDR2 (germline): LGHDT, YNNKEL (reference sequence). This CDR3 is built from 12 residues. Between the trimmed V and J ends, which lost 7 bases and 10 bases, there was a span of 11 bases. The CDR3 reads CASTLGRSPLHF. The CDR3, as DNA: TGTGCCAGCACCCTGGGGAGATCACCCCTCCACTTT.

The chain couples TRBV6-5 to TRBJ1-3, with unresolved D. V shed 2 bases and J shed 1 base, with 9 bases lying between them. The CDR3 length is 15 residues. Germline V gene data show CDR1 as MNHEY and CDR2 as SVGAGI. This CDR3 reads CASSYPIESGNTIYF. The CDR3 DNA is TGTGCCAGCAGTTACCCCATAGAATCTGGAAACACCATATATTTT.

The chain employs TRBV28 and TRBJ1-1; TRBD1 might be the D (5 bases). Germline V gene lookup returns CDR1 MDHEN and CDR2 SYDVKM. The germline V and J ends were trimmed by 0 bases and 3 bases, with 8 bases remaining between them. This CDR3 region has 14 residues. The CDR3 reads CASSLWGGDTEAFF. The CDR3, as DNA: TGTGCCAGCAGTTTATGGGGGGGGGACACTGAAGCTTTCTTT. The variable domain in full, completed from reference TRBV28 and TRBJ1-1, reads DVKVTQSSRYLVKRTGEKVFLECVQDMDHENMFWYRQDPGLGLRLIYFSYDVKMKEKGDIPEGYSVSREKKERFSLILESASTNQTSMYLCASSLWGGDTEAFFGQGTRLTVV.

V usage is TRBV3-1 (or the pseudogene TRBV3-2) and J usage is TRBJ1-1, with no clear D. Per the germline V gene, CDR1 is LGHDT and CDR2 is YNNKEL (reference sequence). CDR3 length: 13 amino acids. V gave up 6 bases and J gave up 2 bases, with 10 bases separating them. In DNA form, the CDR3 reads TGTGCCAGCAGAGGACTGGAAAACACTGAAGCTTTCTTT. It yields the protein CASRGLENTEAFF.

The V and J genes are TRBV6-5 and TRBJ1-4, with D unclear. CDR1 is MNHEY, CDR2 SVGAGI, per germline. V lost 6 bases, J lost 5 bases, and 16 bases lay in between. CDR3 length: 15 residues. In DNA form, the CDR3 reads TGTGCCAGCAGCCTCACCGGGGTCGGGAATGAAAAACTGTTTTTT. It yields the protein CASSLTGVGNEKLFF.

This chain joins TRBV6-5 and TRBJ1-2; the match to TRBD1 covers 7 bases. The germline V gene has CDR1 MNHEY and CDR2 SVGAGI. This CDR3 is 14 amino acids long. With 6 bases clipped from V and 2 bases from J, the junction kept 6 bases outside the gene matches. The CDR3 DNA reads TGTGCCAGCAGAGGGACAGTTCCCAACTATGGCTACACCTTC. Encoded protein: CASRGTVPNYGYTF.

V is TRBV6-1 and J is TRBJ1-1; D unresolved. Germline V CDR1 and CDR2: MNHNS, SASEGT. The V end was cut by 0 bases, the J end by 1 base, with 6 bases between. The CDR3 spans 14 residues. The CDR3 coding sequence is TGTGCCAGCAGTGAAGCGTGGCCGAACACTGAAGCTTTCTTT. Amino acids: CASSEAWPNTEAFF.

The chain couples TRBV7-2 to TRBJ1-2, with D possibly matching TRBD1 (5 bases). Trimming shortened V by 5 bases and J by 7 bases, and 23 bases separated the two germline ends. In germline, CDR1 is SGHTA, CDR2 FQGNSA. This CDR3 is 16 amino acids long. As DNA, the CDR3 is TGTGCCAGCAGCGCGCGGGGACGGACCACTATGGGTGGCTACACCTTC. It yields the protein CASSARGRTTMGGYTF.

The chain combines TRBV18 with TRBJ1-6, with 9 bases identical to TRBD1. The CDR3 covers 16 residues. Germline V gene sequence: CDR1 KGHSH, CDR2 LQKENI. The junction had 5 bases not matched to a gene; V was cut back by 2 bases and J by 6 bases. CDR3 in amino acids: CASSPSDRGTNSPLHF. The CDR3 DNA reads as TGTGCCAGCTCACCATCGGACAGGGGTACTAATTCACCCCTCCACTTT.

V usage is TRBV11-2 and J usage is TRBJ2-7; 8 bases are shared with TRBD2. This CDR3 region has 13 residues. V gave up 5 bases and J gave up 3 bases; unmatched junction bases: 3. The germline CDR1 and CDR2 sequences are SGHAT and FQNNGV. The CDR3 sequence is CASSVLADYEQYF. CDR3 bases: TGTGCCAGCAGCGTACTAGCGGACTACGAGCAGTACTTC.

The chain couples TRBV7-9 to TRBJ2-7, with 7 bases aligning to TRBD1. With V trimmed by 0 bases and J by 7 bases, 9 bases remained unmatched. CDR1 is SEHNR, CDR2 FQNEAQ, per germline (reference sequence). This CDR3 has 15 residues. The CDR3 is CASSLARQGVDEQYF. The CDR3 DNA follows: TGTGCCAGCAGCTTAGCCCGGCAGGGGGTGGATGAGCAGTACTTC. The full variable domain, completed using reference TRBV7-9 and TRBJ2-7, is DTGVSQNPRHKITKRGQNVTFRCDPISEHNRLYWYRQTLGQGPEFLTYFQNEAQLEKSRLLSDRFSAERPKGSFSTLEIQRTEQGDSAMYLCASSLARQGVDEQYFGPGTRLTVT.

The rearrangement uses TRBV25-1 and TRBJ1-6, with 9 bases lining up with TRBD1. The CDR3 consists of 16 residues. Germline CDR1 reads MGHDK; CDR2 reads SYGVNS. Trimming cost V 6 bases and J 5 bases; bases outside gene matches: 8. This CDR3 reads CASRAGTGSHNSPLHF. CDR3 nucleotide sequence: TGTGCCAGCAGAGCCGGGACAGGGTCCCATAATTCACCCCTCCACTTT.

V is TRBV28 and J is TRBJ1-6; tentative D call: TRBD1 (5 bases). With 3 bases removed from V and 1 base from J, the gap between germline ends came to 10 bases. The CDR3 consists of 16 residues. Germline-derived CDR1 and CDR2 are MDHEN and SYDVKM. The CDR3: CASSLGGESYNSPLHF. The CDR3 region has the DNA TGTGCCAGCAGTTTGGGGGGGGAGTCCTATAATTCACCCCTCCACTTT.

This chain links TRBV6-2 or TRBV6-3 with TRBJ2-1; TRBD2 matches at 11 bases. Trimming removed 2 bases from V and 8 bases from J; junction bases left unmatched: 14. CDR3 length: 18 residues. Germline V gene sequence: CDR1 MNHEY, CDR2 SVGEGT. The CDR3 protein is CASSYNALTSGIFYEQFF. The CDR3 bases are TGTGCCAGCAGTTACAACGCCCTGACTAGCGGGATTTTCTATGAGCAGTTCTTC.

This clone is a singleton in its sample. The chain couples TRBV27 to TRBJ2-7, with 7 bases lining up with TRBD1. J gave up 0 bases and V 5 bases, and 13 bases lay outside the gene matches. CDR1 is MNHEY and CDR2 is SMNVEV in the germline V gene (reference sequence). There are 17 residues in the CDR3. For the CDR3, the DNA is TGTGCCAGCAGTCCCCGGCTTCGGGACAGAAACTCCTACGAGCAGTACTTC. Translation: CASSPRLRDRNSYEQYF.

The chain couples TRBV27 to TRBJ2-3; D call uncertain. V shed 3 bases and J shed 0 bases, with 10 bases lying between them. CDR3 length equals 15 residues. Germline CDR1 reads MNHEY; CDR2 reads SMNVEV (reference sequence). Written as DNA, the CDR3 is TGTGCCAGCAGTTTTAGAGTCTCTAGCACAGATACGCAGTATTTT. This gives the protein CASSFRVSSTDTQYF.

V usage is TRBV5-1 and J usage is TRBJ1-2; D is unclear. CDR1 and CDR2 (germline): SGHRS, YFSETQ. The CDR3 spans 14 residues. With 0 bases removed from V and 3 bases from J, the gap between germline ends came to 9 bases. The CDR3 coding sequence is TGCGCCAGCAGCTTGGACGGAGCAGACTATGGCTACACCTTC. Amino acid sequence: CASSLDGADYGYTF.

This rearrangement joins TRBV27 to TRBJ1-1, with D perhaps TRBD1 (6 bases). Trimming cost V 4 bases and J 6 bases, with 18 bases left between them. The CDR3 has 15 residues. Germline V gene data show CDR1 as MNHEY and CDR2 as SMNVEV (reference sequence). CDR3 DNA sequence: TGTGCCAGCAGTTCCCGGACAGATTTCGCCTCTGAAGCTTTCTTT. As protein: CASSSRTDFASEAFF.

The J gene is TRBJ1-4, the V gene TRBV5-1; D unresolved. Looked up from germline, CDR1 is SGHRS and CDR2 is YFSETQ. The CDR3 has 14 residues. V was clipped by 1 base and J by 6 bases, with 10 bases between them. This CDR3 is CASSLFMGDEKLFF. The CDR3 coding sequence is TGCGCCAGCAGCTTGTTTATGGGAGATGAAAAACTGTTTTTT.

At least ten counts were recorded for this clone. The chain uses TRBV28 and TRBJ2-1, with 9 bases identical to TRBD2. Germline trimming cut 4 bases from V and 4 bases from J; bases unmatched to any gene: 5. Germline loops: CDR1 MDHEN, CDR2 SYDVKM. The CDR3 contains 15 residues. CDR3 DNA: TGTGCCAGCAGTTCACGACTAGCGGAATACAATGAGCAGTTCTTC. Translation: CASSSRLAEYNEQFF.

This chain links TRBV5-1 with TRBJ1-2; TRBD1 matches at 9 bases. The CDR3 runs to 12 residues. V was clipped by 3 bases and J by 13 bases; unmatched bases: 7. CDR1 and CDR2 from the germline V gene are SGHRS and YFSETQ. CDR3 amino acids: CASSSGTGIGTF. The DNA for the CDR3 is TGCGCCAGCAGCTCCGGGACAGGGATAGGCACCTTC. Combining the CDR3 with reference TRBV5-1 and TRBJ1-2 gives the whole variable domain KAGVTQTPRYLIKTRGQQVTLSCSPISGHRSVSWYQQTPGQGLQFLFEYFSETQRNKGNFPGRFSGRQFSNSRSEMNVSTLELGDSALYLCASSSGTGIGTFGSGTRLTVV.

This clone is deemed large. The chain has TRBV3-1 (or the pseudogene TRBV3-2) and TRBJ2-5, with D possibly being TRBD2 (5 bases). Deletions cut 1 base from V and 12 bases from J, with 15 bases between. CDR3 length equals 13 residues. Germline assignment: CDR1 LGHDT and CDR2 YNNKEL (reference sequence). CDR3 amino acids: CASSQVDPTRKYF. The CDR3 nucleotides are TGTGCCAGCAGCCAAGTCGACCCCACTAGGAAGTACTTC.

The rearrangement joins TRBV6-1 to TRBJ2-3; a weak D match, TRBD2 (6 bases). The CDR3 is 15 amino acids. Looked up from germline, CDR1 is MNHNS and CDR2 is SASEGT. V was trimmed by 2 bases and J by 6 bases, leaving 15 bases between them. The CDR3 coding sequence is TGTGCCAGCAGTGAATATAGCGGTGGATGGGATACGCAGTATTTT. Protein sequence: CASSEYSGGWDTQYF.

The CDR3 sequence: CASNYASGGTDTQYF. DNA of the CDR3: TGTGCCAGCAATTACGCTAGCGGGGGCACAGATACGCAGTATTTT. The V gene is TRBV2, the J gene TRBJ2-3, with 9 bases identical to TRBD2. V shed 7 bases, J shed 1 base, and the junction held 6 bases outside the gene matches. The CDR3 spans 15 residues. CDR1 and CDR2 (germline): SNHLY, FYNNEI.